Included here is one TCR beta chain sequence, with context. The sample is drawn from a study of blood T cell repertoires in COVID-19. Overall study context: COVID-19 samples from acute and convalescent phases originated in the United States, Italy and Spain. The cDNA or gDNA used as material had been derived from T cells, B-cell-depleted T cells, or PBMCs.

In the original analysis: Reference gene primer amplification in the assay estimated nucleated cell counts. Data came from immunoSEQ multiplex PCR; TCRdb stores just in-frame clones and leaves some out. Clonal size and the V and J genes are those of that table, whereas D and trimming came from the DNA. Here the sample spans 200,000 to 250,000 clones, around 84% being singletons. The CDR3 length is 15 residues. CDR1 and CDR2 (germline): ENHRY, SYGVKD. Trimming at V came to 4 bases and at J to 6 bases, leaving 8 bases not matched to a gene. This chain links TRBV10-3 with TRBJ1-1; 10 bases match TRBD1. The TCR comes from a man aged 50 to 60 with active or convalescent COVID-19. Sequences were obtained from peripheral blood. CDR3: CAISVTGGGSPEAFF. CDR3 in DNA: TGTGCCATCAGTGTGACAGGGGGCGGTTCGCCTGAAGCTTTCTTT.